A selection of T cell receptor beta chains follows, all from one sample in a study of patients and donors after allogeneic stem cell transplantation. TCRdb called the RT-PCR reads again in MiXCR, with one record for every CDR3 protein. The repertoire consists of about 40,000 distinct CDR3 sequences, with 25% to 40% occurring once and the leading ten covering 60% to 80%. Sequenced sample: blood, either unsorted or a sorted T cell fraction (not recorded which). These receptors originate from a human donor who was either an allogeneic HSCT recipient or a stem cell or donor lymphocyte infusion donor (not recorded which). It is not recorded whose cells these are; they may come from a transplant donor. Each CDR3 is given with its conserved first and last residue. The D gene is left open where the match is weak. Size values are once, few and many counts, or a class for expanded clones, and some rows have none.

clone_size j_call d_call cdr3_length v_call cdr3_aa cdr3_nt
- TRBJ2-7 TRBD1 15 TRBV4-3 CATPWAGTGTYEQYF TGCGCCACCCCGTGGGCCGGGACAGGGACTTACGAGCAGTACTTC
- TRBJ1-3 - 15 TRBV4-1 CASSQGALSGNTIYF TGCGCCAGCAGCCAAGGCGCCCTCTCTGGAAACACCATATATTTT
few TRBJ2-5 - 14 TRBV25-1 CASSEEIAQETQYF TGTGCCAGCAGTGAGGAAATAGCGCAAGAGACCCAGTACTTC
many TRBJ1-1 - 14 TRBV5-6 CASSLAGPNTEAFF TGTGCCAGCAGCTTGGCGGGCCCGAACACTGAAGCTTTCTTT
few TRBJ1-2 TRBD1 13 TRBV20-1 CSALTGVNYGYTF TGCAGTGCCTTGACAGGGGTAAACTATGGCTACACCTTC
few TRBJ2-7 - 15 TRBV6-2/TRBV6-3 CASHTGRDDTREQYF TGTGCCAGCCATACGGGTCGGGATGACACTCGGGAGCAGTACTTC
- TRBJ2-5 TRBD1 14 TRBV9 CASSVTAGGETQYF TGTGCCAGCAGCGTAACGGCAGGGGGCGAGACCCAGTACTTC
- TRBJ2-3 - 16 TRBV7-6 CASSLQVHSSTDTQYF TGTGCCAGCAGCTTACAGGTGCACTCTAGCACAGATACGCAGTATTTT
- TRBJ2-3 - 13 TRBV12-3/TRBV12-4 CASFESDTDTQYF TGTGCCAGCTTTGAGAGCGACACAGATACGCAGTATTTT
- TRBJ2-5 TRBD2 12 TRBV2 CASLRGGETQYF TGTGCCAGCTTGAGGGGAGGGGAGACCCAGTACTTC
once TRBJ2-7 - 10 TRBV7-9 CSQGTHEQYF TGTTCCCAGGGTACACACGAGCAGTACTTC
- TRBJ2-1 - 15 TRBV11-2 CASSVSGLANNEQFF TGTGCCAGCAGCGTCTCGGGGCTAGCAAACAATGAGCAGTTCTTC
few TRBJ1-1 - 13 TRBV4-3 CASSQGDNTEAFF TGCGCCAGCAGCCAAGGAGACAACACTGAAGCTTTCTTT
few TRBJ1-1 - 14 TRBV28 CASSFQGLNTEAFF TGTGCCAGCAGTTTTCAGGGTTTGAACACTGAAGCTTTCTTT
many TRBJ1-5 - 15 TRBV28 CASSFRAIRGQPQHF TGTGCCAGCAGTTTTAGGGCCATACGGGGGCAGCCCCAGCATTTT
- TRBJ2-1 - 12 TRBV20-1 CSGVESSHEQFF TGCAGTGGGGTCGAGAGCTCCCATGAGCAGTTCTTC
- TRBJ1-2 - 11 TRBV29-1 CSLGSGYGYTF TGCAGCCTGGGTTCTGGGTATGGCTACACCTTC
many TRBJ1-2 TRBD1 14 TRBV7-2 CASSLTGGGYGYTF TGTGCCAGCAGCTTAACAGGGGGCGGCTATGGCTACACCTTC
- TRBJ2-3 TRBD2 17 TRBV7-2 CASSLEASGRPADTQYF TGTGCCAGCAGCTTAGAAGCTAGCGGGAGGCCGGCAGATACGCAGTATTTT
few TRBJ2-1 - 14 TRBV6-6 CASSYGPLYNEQFF TGTGCCAGCAGTTACGGTCCACTATACAATGAGCAGTTCTTC